This T cell receptor beta chain is from a study of T cell responses to AZD1222 COVID-19 vaccine. Germline lookup yields CDR1 LNHDA and CDR2 SQIVND (reference sequence). The V gene lost 6 bases and the J gene lost 6 bases, with 21 bases spanning the gap. This CDR3 comprises 16 residues. The table came from immunoSEQ multiplex PCR; TCRdb's copy has only in-frame clones and leaves some out. The sample shows about 150,000 clones, around 88% of them seen only once. The chain combines TRBV19 with TRBJ1-5; tentative D call: TRBD1 (5 bases). Source: peripheral blood, taken on day 0 of AZD1222 vaccination. The clonotype comes from an adult in good health. As DNA, the CDR3 is TGTGCCAGTAGGGATGGACGAAGGGACCCGGGTCAGCCCCAGCATTTT. Translating gives CASRDGRRDPGQPQHF.